This T cell receptor (beta chain) originates from a study of CD8 T cells in ankylosing spondylitis. V lost 1 base, J lost 0 bases, and 5 bases lay in between. The CDR3 is 14 amino acids. Germline CDR1 and CDR2: SGHTA and FQGTGA. This clonotype has a count of ten or more. Its antigen is not known. Study-wide points: One TCR beta motif, made up of 7 or 8 highly homologous variants, appeared characteristic of ankylosing spondylitis blood.

TCRdb ran MiXCR on the 5' RACE reads and lists one entry per CDR3 protein. The sample gives under 300,000 distinct CDR3 sequences, around a tenth of which show up once; under 8% is in the top ten. The chain joins TRBV7-3 to TRBJ2-3; tentative D call: TRBD2 (5 bases). The receptor's source is a male donor with ankylosing spondylitis or in good health (not recorded which). Sequenced sample: blood, either unsorted or a sorted T cell fraction (not recorded which). The CDR3 loop is CASSLSGSTDTQYF. The CDR3 DNA reads TGTGCCAGCAGCTTAAGCGGGAGCACAGATACGCAGTATTTT.